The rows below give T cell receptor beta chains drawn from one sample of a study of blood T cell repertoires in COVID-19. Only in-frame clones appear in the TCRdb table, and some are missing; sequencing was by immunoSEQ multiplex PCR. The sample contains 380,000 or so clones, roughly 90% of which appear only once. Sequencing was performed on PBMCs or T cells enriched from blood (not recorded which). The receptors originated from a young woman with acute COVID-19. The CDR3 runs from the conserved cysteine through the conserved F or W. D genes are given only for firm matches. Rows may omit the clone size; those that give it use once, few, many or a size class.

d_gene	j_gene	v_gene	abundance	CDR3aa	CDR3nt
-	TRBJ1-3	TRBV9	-	CASSVGGKKDTIYF	TGTGCCAGCAGCGTAGGAGGGAAAAAGGACACCATATATTTT
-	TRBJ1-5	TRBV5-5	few	CASSPGQLGNQPQHF	TGTGCCAGCAGCCCCGGACAGCTAGGCAATCAGCCCCAGCATTTT
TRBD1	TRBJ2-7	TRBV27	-	CASSPRTGPYEQYF	TGTGCCAGCAGTCCTAGGACAGGACCCTACGAGCAGTACTTC
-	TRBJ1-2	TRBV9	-	CASAGKGPGYTF	TGTGCCAGCGCCGGGAAAGGACCTGGCTACACCTTC
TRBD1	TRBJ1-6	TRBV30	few	CAWSTTGALYNSPLHF	TGTGCCTGGAGTACGACAGGGGCGTTATATAATTCACCCCTCCACTTT
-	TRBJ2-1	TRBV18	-	CASSRRSPYNEQFF	TGTGCCAGCTCACGGAGATCACCCTACAATGAGCAGTTCTTC
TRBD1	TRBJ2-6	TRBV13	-	CASTRTGDRGDAGANVLTF	TGTGCCAGCACCAGGACCGGGGACAGGGGCGACGCTGGGGCCAACGTCCTGACTTTC
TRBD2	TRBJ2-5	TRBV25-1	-	CASNDGFAGGLRETQYF	TGTGCCAGCAACGATGGGTTTGCGGGGGGGCTGAGAGAGACCCAGTACTTC
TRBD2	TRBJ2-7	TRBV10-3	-	CAISREGGEQYF	TGTGCCATCAGCAGGGAGGGAGGCGAGCAGTACTTC
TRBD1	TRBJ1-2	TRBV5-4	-	CASSLARPGGHNYGYTF	TGTGCCAGCAGCTTGGCCCGACCAGGGGGCCATAACTATGGCTACACCTTC
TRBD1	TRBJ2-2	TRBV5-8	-	CATNRGRFGTGELFF	TGTGCCACCAACAGGGGGCGGTTCGGGACCGGGGAGCTGTTTTTT
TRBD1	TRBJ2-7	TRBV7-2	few	CASSTTGTVSYEQYF	TGTGCCAGCAGCACAACCGGGACAGTCTCCTACGAGCAGTACTTC
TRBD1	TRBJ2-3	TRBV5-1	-	CASSYTAGGGADTQYF	TGCGCCAGCAGCTACACAGCAGGGGGCGGTGCAGATACGCAGTATTTT
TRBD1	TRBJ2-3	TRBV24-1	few	CATATGTGGTDTQYF	TGTGCCACAGCAACCGGGACAGGGGGCACAGATACGCAGTATTTT